Sequencing of this T cell receptor beta chain was carried out in a study of breast tumors, draining lymph nodes, adjacent tissues. TCRdb used MiXCR to reprocess the multiplex PCR reads, holding one entry per CDR3 protein. The sample lists around 170,000 distinct CDR3 sequences, 30% to 35% occurring once. This clonotype was observed many times. Breast cancer patients provided tissue from their axillary draining lymph nodes. V lost 7 bases, J lost 3 bases, and 7 bases stayed unmatched. This CDR3 spans 14 amino acids. The sequenced material came from axillary lymph node tissue. This sequence originates from a female donor with breast cancer. Some clones in this sample may be carry-over from other donors' samples. The chain combines TRBV12-3 or TRBV12-4 with TRBJ2-3, with 7 bases lining up with TRBD1. The CDR3 spells CASTKGQQTDTQYF. For the CDR3, the DNA is TGTGCCAGCACCAAGGGACAGCAGACAGATACGCAGTATTTT.